This TCR beta chain is drawn from a study of cytomegalovirus exposure and HLA in healthy donors. General study results and limits: Sequencing likely generated an artifact that appeared as a cluster of highly shared sequence variants. Accurate predictions that matched the HLA-A and HLA-B alleles of most subjects were reportedly made from TCR beta sequences.

The primer mix had 60 Vbeta and 13 Jbeta primers. Method: immunoSEQ multiplex PCR; TCRdb's copy keeps in-frame clones and lacks some. This table holds more than 85,000 clones, around 84% found once. V gave up 1 base and J gave up 1 base, with 4 bases separating them. The CDR3 consists of 13 residues. Germline V CDR1 and CDR2: GTSNPN, SVGIG (reference sequence). A note on this clone: The antigen is undetermined.

The sample was PBMCs. The V and J genes are TRBV30 and TRBJ1-4; no firm D call. The receptor was isolated from a woman aged 18 to 35 in good health and CMV-seronegative. CDR3 loop: CAWSAGTNEKLFF. CDR3 DNA: TGTGCCTGGAGTGCGGGAACTAATGAAAAACTGTTTTTT.